These 2 T cell receptor beta chains share one sample of origin, sequenced in a study of T cell repertoires in cytomegalovirus infection (dated by TCRdb to about 2019). The instrument was an Illumina HiSeq 1500. TCRdb cleaned the public reads at Q25 with fastp, built clones with MiXCR and kept in-frame beta chains. All rows with the same CDR3 protein become a single entry with the most common DNA and genes. The sample includes about 250,000 distinct CDR3 sequences, with approximately 13% observed a single time. The leading ten clones occupy roughly 1.7% of the sample. The source material was PBMCs. The receptors were sampled from a human donor in good health (CMV status not recorded). Some clones in this sample may be carry-over from other donors' samples.

This clonotype has a count of ten or more. The J gene is TRBJ1-5, the V gene TRBV19; 7 bases agree with TRBD1. Germline CDR1 and CDR2: LNHDA and SQIVND (reference sequence). The CDR3 has 14 residues. Germline trimming cut 4 bases from V and 3 bases from J; bases unmatched to any gene: 3. The CDR3 coding sequence is TGTGCCAGTAGTACAACAGGGGCCAATCAGCCCCAGCATTTT. Protein product: CASSTTGANQPQHF.

The chain links TRBV20-1 to TRBJ1-5; TRBD1 matches at 7 bases. The CDR3 totals 13 residues. Germline CDR1 reads DFQATT; CDR2 reads SNEGSKA (reference sequence). V lost 6 bases to trimming and J lost 6 bases; unmatched junction nucleotides: 8. The CDR3 here is CSARGAGAQPQHF. The CDR3 bases are TGCAGTGCCAGGGGGGCAGGGGCTCAGCCCCAGCATTTT.